A selection of T cell receptor beta chains follows, all from one sample in a study of regulatory T cells in long-lasting Graves disease. TCRdb reprocessed the multiplex PCR reads via MiXCR and lists one record per CDR3 protein. Of approximately 400,000 distinct CDR3 sequences in the sample, 15% are singletons; the top ten hold about 8.3%. Another study also made use of these data, one on T cells in Graves' hyperthyroidism and ophthalmopathy.

Sequencing was performed on peripheral blood mononuclear cells (PBMCs), taken at new diagnosis, from a patient treated with antithyroid drugs. These receptors came from a woman aged 35 to 49 with Graves disease. CDR3s include the opening cysteine and the closing phenylalanine or tryptophan. The order of the fields is V gene, D gene, J gene, clone size, CDR3 protein, CDR3 DNA. The D gene is left open where the match is weak. Not all rows give a size; the values are once, few, many and, for expanded clones, a class.

>TRBV12-3/TRBV12-4|TRBD1|TRBJ2-7|NA
CASSFGTGQYEQYF
TGTGCCAGCAGTTTTGGGACAGGGCAGTACGAGCAGTACTTC
>TRBV7-9|NA|TRBJ2-7|many
CASSLTGLYEQYF
TGTGCCAGCAGCTTAACAGGCCTCTACGAGCAGTACTTC
>TRBV11-2|TRBD2|TRBJ2-2|NA
CASTLAGGPAGELFF
TGTGCCAGCACGCTAGCGGGAGGGCCCGCCGGGGAGCTGTTTTTT
>TRBV20-1|NA|TRBJ2-1|many
CSAFPGSGEQFF
TGCAGTGCTTTCCCGGGCAGCGGCGAGCAGTTCTTC
>TRBV11-2|NA|TRBJ2-7|many
CASSPYQGEQYF
TGTGCCAGCAGTCCTTACCAGGGAGAGCAGTACTTC
>TRBV19|NA|TRBJ2-1|many
CASRGGSYNEQFF
TGTGCCAGTAGAGGGGGGTCCTACAATGAGCAGTTCTTC
>TRBV13|NA|TRBJ2-5|NA
CASGRELQETQYF
TGTGCCAGCGGTAGGGAGCTTCAAGAGACCCAGTACTTC
>TRBV27|TRBD1|TRBJ2-5|NA
CASSTYQGAKRETQYF
TGTGCCAGCAGTACATATCAGGGGGCGAAACGAGAGACCCAGTACTTC
>TRBV9|NA|TRBJ2-2|many
CASSGTGTENTGELFF
TGTGCCAGCAGCGGAACCGGGACGGAGAACACCGGGGAGCTGTTTTTT
>TRBV19|NA|TRBJ2-7|once
CASSKGAPTYERYF
TGTGCCAGTAGTAAGGGAGCCCCAACCTACGAGCGGTACTTC
>TRBV20-1|NA|TRBJ1-1|NA
CSAGTRARPNTEAFF
TGCAGTGCTGGTACCCGGGCACGGCCGAACACTGAAGCTTTCTTT
>TRBV28|NA|TRBJ2-7|many
CASSSSLPEEQYF
TGTGCCAGCAGTTCATCACTCCCGGAGGAGCAGTACTTC
>TRBV7-2|NA|TRBJ2-7|many
CASSLARRGRNHEQYF
TGTGCCAGCAGCTTAGCGCGGAGGGGGCGCAACCACGAGCAGTACTTC
>TRBV11-2|TRBD1|TRBJ1-3|many
CASKLPGQGVGNTIYF
TGTGCCAGCAAGCTTCCCGGACAGGGGGTTGGAAACACCATATATTTT
>TRBV7-9|TRBD2|TRBJ2-1|many
CASSPGLAGVFHNEQFF
TGTGCCAGCAGCCCGGGACTAGCGGGGGTGTTCCACAATGAGCAGTTCTTC
>TRBV24-1|NA|TRBJ2-2|NA
CATSDLGDGELFF
TGTGCCACCAGTGATTTGGGCGACGGGGAGCTGTTTTTT
>TRBV6-1|NA|TRBJ2-7|few
CATAAYEQYF
TGTGCCACCGCAGCCTACGAGCAGTACTTC
>TRBV7-2|NA|TRBJ2-1|NA
CATPTRLNNEQFF
TGTGCCACCCCGACTAGACTAAACAATGAGCAGTTCTTC
>TRBV6-2/TRBV6-3|TRBD2|TRBJ2-5|many
CASSSAGLGLTQYF
TGTGCCAGCAGTTCCGCGGGACTAGGTTTGACCCAGTACTTC
>TRBV28|NA|TRBJ2-6|many
CASSGQYPSGANVLTF
TGTGCCAGCAGCGGACAGTACCCCTCTGGGGCCAACGTCCTGACTTTC
>TRBV4-3|TRBD2|TRBJ2-7|few
CASSAGVLGYEQYF
TGCGCCAGCAGCGCGGGAGTATTGGGATACGAGCAGTACTTC
>TRBV6-2/TRBV6-3|TRBD2|TRBJ2-3|NA
CASSTGLAQEDTQYF
TGTGCCAGCAGTACGGGACTAGCCCAGGAAGATACGCAGTATTTT
>TRBV3-1|NA|TRBJ1-1|many
CASSQEGNEAFF
TGTGCCAGCAGCCAGGAGGGAAATGAAGCTTTCTTT
>TRBV10-3|NA|TRBJ1-2|NA
CAITGTEHGYTF
TGTGCCATCACCGGGACGGAACATGGCTACACCTTC
>TRBV20-1|NA|TRBJ1-5|NA
CSATRYSNQPQHF
TGCAGTGCTACCCGTTATAGCAATCAGCCCCAGCATTTT
>TRBV12-3/TRBV12-4|TRBD1|TRBJ2-7|many
CASRFKPGQGVYEQYF
TGTGCCAGCAGATTCAAACCGGGACAGGGGGTTTACGAGCAGTACTTC
>TRBV3-1|TRBD2|TRBJ2-2|many
CASSQVLAGVSNTGELFF
TGTGCCAGCAGCCAAGTGCTAGCGGGAGTCTCGAACACCGGGGAGCTGTTTTTT
>TRBV11-2|NA|TRBJ2-7|many
CATTRRDAYEQYF
TGTGCGACAACCCGCCGGGACGCCTACGAGCAGTACTTC
>TRBV7-9|NA|TRBJ2-5|many
CASSLARSTYQETQYF
TGTGCCAGCAGCTTAGCCAGGAGCACGTACCAAGAGACCCAGTACTTC
>TRBV4-1|TRBD2|TRBJ2-2|few
CASSHRAGATGELFF
TGCGCCAGCAGCCACCGGGCGGGAGCGACCGGGGAGCTGTTTTTT
>TRBV24-1|NA|TRBJ1-5|many
CATSDLVDQPQHF
TGTGCCACCAGTGATTTGGTTGACCAGCCCCAGCATTTT
>TRBV7-9|NA|TRBJ2-7|NA
CASSLKAARPYEQYF
TGTGCCAGCAGCTTAAAGGCGGCTCGGCCCTACGAGCAGTACTTC
>TRBV19|TRBD2|TRBJ2-3|many
CASSLSLAGGIDTQYF
TGTGCCAGTAGTCTCTCTCTAGCGGGAGGCATAGATACGCAGTATTTT
>TRBV7-6|TRBD2|TRBJ2-5|many
CASSSGLAGEETQYF
TGTGCCAGCAGCTCGGGACTAGCGGGAGAAGAGACCCAGTACTTC
>TRBV28|NA|TRBJ2-4|few
CASSFPSGKGAKNIQCF
TGTGCCAGCAGTTTCCCCTCCGGGAAAGGGGCCAAAAACATTCAGTGCTTC
>TRBV5-6|NA|TRBJ2-2|NA
CASSLGSNVGELFF
TGTGCCAGCAGCTTGGGGTCGAACGTCGGGGAGCTGTTTTTT
>TRBV12-3/TRBV12-4|TRBD2|TRBJ2-1|many
CASSPSSGRTRSSYNEQFF
TGTGCCAGCAGTCCCTCGAGCGGGAGAACCCGAAGCTCCTACAATGAGCAGTTCTTC
>TRBV5-6|TRBD2|TRBJ2-3|many
CASSLVLAGSTDTQYF
TGTGCCAGCAGCTTGGTCCTAGCGGGGAGCACAGATACGCAGTATTTT
>TRBV7-2|NA|TRBJ2-3|many
CASSFGSGDTQYF
TGTGCCAGCAGCTTCGGGAGTGGGGATACGCAGTATTTT
>TRBV12-3/TRBV12-4|TRBD2|TRBJ2-3|many
CASRAGRGLAGVGNTDTQYF
TGTGCCAGCAGAGCCGGGCGAGGACTAGCGGGAGTGGGGAACACAGATACGCAGTATTTT
>TRBV3-1|NA|TRBJ2-5|many
CASSQLEETQYF
TGTGCCAGCAGCCAATTAGAAGAGACCCAGTACTTC
>TRBV9|TRBD2|TRBJ2-5|NA
CASSVAPGTSGRETQYF
TGTGCCAGCAGCGTAGCTCCCGGGACTAGCGGGAGAGAGACCCAGTACTTC
>TRBV12-3/TRBV12-4|NA|TRBJ1-2|many
CASSFRGTPNYGYTF
TGTGCCAGCAGTTTTCGGGGTACCCCTAACTATGGCTACACCTTC